These T cell receptor beta chains were read from a single sample in a study of shared clonotypes between healthy human individuals. Profiled with immunoSEQ multiplex PCR; TCRdb holds only in-frame clones, not every one. The sample includes more than 2,000,000 clones, 80% to 95% seen only once; the top ten take 0.39%. What was sequenced was naive CD4+ T cells from PBMCs. The receptors here all came from a man aged 18 to 30 in good health. Some clones in this sample may be carry-over from other donors' samples. Both conserved end residues are part of each CDR3. Fields, in order: V gene, clone size, D gene, J gene, CDR3 protein, CDR3 DNA. A D gene is named only where the DNA matches it firmly. Expanded clones are given a class, and other clones once, few, many or no size at all.

TRBV28,.,.,TRBJ2-7,CASSLGREQYF,TGTGCCAGCAGTTTAGGCCGCGAGCAGTACTTC
TRBV5-1,.,.,TRBJ2-5,CASSLELALGGETQYF,TGCGCCAGCAGCTTGGAGTTGGCCCTTGGGGGGGAGACCCAGTACTTC
TRBV6-1,.,.,TRBJ1-5,CASSATGWRSNQPQHF,TGTGCCAGCAGTGCTACAGGGTGGCGGAGCAATCAGCCCCAGCATTTT
TRBV5-6,.,.,TRBJ2-4,CASSLGVVPGAGNIQYF,TGTGCCAGCAGCTTGGGGGTGGTTCCAGGGGCCGGGAACATTCAGTACTTC
TRBV27,.,TRBD1,TRBJ1-2,CASSRQGGYTF,TGTGCCAGCAGTAGACAGGGGGGCTACACCTTC
TRBV7-8,.,.,TRBJ2-1,CASSQAPFGSPNEQFF,TGTGCCAGCAGCCAAGCCCCTTTTGGCAGTCCCAATGAGCAGTTCTTC
TRBV9,.,.,TRBJ2-7,CASSVDRATYEQYF,TGTGCCAGCAGCGTAGACAGGGCCACCTACGAGCAGTACTTC
TRBV2,.,TRBD2,TRBJ2-7,CASSVELAGVEQYF,TGTGCCAGCAGTGTTGAACTAGCGGGAGTCGAGCAGTACTTC
TRBV28,.,.,TRBJ1-6,CASSFFRTINNSPLHF,TGTGCCAGCAGTTTTTTCCGGACGATCAATAATTCACCCCTCCACTTT
TRBV4-1,.,.,TRBJ1-6,CASSTGRSPLHF,TGCGCCAGCAGCACAGGGAGATCACCCCTCCACTTT
TRBV18,.,.,TRBJ2-6,CASSPQTAFRSLSGANVLTF,TGTGCCAGCTCACCACAGACCGCGTTTCGCTCCCTCTCTGGGGCCAACGTCCTGACTTTC
TRBV7-6,.,.,TRBJ2-2,CASSSSSVGTGELFF,TGTGCCAGCAGCTCATCTAGCGTGGGCACCGGGGAGCTGTTTTTT
TRBV5-1,.,TRBD2,TRBJ2-1,CASSLFVQTSGRRNNEQFF,TGCGCCAGCAGCTTGTTTGTCCAGACTAGCGGGAGAAGAAACAATGAGCAGTTCTTC
TRBV18,.,TRBD1,TRBJ1-3,CASSPQGALTGNTIYF,TGTGCCAGCTCACCACAGGGGGCCCTCACTGGAAACACCATATATTTT
TRBV25-1,.,.,TRBJ2-1,CASSAGYKGHNEQFF,TGTGCCAGCAGTGCGGGGTACAAGGGGCACAATGAGCAGTTCTTC
TRBV15,.,.,TRBJ2-3,CATETGYSTDTQYF,TGTGCCACCGAGACCGGGTATAGCACAGATACGCAGTATTTT
TRBV18,.,TRBD1,TRBJ1-1,CASSAGTGEAFF,TGTGCCAGCTCAGCTGGGACAGGGGAAGCTTTCTTT
TRBV5-4,.,.,TRBJ2-5,CASSLAPETQYF,TGTGCCAGCAGCTTGGCCCCAGAGACCCAGTACTTC
TRBV7-2,.,.,TRBJ1-5,CASSLSPGSNQPQHF,TGTGCCAGCAGCTTATCGCCGGGTAGCAATCAGCCCCAGCATTTT
TRBV5-6,few,.,TRBJ1-2,CASSTGREDYGYTF,TGTGCCAGCAGCACCGGCCGGGAGGACTATGGCTACACCTTC
TRBV5-1,.,.,TRBJ2-1,CASSGEGDEQFF,TGCGCCAGCAGCGGGGAAGGGGATGAGCAGTTCTTC
TRBV5-1,.,.,TRBJ2-2,CASNRGPANTGELFF,TGCGCCAGCAACCGGGGGCCCGCGAACACCGGGGAGCTGTTTTTT
TRBV7-6,.,.,TRBJ2-7,CASSSDFPPYEQYF,TGTGCCAGCAGCTCGGACTTCCCACCCTACGAGCAGTACTTC
TRBV9,.,.,TRBJ1-4,CASSVGTDTTNEKLFF,TGTGCCAGCAGCGTAGGGACAGACACAACTAATGAAAAACTGTTTTTT
TRBV5-4,.,.,TRBJ1-2,CASSLYWGGHGYTF,TGTGCCAGCAGCTTGTATTGGGGAGGGCATGGCTACACCTTC
TRBV19,few,.,TRBJ1-1,CASSIGSWGQKNTEAFF,TGTGCCAGTAGTATAGGTTCGTGGGGGCAGAAGAACACTGAAGCTTTCTTT
TRBV28,.,.,TRBJ1-1,CASSSPHTKMNTEAFF,TGTGCCAGCAGTTCTCCTCATACCAAAATGAACACTGAAGCTTTCTTT
TRBV5-6,.,TRBD1,TRBJ1-4,CASSLYEDRGYEKLFF,TGTGCCAGCAGCTTGTACGAGGACAGGGGGTATGAAAAACTGTTTTTT
TRBV9,.,.,TRBJ1-2,CASSVAGAGRYTF,TGTGCCAGCAGCGTAGCAGGGGCAGGGAGGTACACCTTC
TRBV18,.,.,TRBJ1-1,CASSPGVMNTEAFF,TGTGCCAGCTCACCGGGGGTTATGAACACTGAAGCTTTCTTT